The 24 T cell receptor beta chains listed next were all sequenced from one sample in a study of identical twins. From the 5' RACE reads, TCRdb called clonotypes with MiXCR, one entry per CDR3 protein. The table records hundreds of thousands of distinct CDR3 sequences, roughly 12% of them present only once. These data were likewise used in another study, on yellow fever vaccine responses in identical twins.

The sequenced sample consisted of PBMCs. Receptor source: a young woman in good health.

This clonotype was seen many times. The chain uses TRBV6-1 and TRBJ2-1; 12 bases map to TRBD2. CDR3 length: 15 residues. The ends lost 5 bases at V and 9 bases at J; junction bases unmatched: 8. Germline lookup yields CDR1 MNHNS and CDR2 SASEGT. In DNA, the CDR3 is TGTGCCAGCAGTCTCCAGACTAGCGGGAGTCTTGAGCAGTTCTTC. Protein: CASSLQTSGSLEQFF.

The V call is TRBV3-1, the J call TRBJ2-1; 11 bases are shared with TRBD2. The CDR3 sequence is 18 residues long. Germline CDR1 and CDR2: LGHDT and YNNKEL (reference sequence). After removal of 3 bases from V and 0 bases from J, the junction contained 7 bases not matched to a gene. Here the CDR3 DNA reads TGTGCCAGCAGCCAGGGACTAGCGGACTCGAGCTCCTACAATGAGCAGTTCTTC. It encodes CASSQGLADSSSYNEQFF.

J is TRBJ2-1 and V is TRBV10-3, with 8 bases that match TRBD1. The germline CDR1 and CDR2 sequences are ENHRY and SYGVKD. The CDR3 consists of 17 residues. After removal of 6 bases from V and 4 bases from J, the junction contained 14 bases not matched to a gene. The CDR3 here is CAISAKMAGQAYNEQFF. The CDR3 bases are TGTGCCATCAGCGCAAAGATGGCGGGACAGGCATACAATGAGCAGTTCTTC.

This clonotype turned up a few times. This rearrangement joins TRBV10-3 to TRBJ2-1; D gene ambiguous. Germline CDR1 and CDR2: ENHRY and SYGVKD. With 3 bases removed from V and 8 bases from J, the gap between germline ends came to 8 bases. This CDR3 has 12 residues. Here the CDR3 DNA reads TGTGCCATCAGTGATGCTCAGGATGAGCAGTTCTTC. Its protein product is CAISDAQDEQFF.

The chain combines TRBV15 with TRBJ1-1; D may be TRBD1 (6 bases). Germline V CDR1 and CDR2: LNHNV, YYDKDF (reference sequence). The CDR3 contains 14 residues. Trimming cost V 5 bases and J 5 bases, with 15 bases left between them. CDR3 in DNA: TGTGCCACCAGCGTTAACAGGGAGTTAACTGAAGCTTTCTTT. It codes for CATSVNRELTEAFF.

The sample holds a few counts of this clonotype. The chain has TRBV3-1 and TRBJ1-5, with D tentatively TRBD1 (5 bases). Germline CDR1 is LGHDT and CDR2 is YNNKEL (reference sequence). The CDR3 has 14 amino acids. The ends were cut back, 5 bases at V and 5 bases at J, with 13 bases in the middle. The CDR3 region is CASSEQRGHQPQHF. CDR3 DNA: TGTGCCAGCAGCGAACAGCGGGGACATCAGCCCCAGCATTTT.

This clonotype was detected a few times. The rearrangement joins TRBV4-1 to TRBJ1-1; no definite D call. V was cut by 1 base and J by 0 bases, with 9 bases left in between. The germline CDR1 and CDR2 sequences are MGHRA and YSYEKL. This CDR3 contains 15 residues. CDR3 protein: CASSQGEGLNTEAFF. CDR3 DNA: TGCGCCAGCAGCCAAGGGGAGGGTCTGAACACTGAAGCTTTCTTT.

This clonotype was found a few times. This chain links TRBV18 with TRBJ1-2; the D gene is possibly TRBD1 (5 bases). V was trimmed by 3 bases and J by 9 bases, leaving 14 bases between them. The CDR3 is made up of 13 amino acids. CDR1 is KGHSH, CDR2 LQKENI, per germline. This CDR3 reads CASSPGGARRYTF. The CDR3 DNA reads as TGTGCCAGCTCACCCGGAGGGGCGCGCCGCTACACCTTC.

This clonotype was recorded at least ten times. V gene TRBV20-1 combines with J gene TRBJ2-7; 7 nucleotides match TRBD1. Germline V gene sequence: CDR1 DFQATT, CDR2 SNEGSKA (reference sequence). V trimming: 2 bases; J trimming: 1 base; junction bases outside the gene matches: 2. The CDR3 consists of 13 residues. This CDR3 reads CSARQGVSYEQYV. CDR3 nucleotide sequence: TGCAGTGCTAGACAGGGGGTTTCCTACGAGCAGTACGTC.

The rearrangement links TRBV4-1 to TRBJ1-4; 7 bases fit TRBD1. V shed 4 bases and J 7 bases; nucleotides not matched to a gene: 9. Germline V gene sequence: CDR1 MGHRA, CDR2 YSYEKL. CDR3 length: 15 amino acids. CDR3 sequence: CASSRGDREGEKLFF. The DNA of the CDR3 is TGCGCCAGCAGCCGAGGCGACAGGGAAGGTGAAAAACTGTTTTTT.

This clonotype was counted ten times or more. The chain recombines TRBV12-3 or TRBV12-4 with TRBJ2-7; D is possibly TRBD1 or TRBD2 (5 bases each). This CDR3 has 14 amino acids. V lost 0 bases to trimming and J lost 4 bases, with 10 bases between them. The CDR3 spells CASSLAGTGYEQYF. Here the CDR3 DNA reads TGTGCCAGCAGTTTAGCGGGGACCGGATACGAGCAGTACTTC.

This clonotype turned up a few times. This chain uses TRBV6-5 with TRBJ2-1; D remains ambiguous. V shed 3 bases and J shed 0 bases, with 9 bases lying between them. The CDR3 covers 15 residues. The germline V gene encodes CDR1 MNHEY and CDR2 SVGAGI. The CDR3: CASSYSSVSYNEQFF. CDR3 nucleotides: TGTGCCAGCAGTTATTCTTCAGTCTCCTACAATGAGCAGTTCTTC.

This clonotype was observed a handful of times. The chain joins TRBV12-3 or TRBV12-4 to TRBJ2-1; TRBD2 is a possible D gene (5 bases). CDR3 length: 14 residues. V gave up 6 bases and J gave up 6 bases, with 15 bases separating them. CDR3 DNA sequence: TGTGCCAGCAGCCTAACCCTCAGCGGCAATGAGCAGTTCTTC. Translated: CASSLTLSGNEQFF.

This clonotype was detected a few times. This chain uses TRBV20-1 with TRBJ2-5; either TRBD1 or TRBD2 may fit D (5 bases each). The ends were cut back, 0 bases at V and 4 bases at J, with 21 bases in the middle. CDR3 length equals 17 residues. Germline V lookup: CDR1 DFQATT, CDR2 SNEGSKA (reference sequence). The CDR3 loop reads CSAREVATGRRGETQYF. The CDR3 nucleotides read TGCAGTGCTAGAGAGGTGGCTACGGGACGCAGAGGAGAGACCCAGTACTTC.

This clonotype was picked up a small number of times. The CDR3 DNA follows: TGCAGTGCTAGAGATGGGGGAACTGAAGCTTTCTTT. This gives the protein CSARDGGTEAFF. This rearrangement joins TRBV20-1 to TRBJ1-1; TRBD1 is a possible D gene (5 bases). The V and J ends lost 0 bases and 5 bases respectively, with 7 bases between them. The CDR3 contains 12 residues. Germline V gene sequence: CDR1 DFQATT, CDR2 SNEGSKA (reference sequence).

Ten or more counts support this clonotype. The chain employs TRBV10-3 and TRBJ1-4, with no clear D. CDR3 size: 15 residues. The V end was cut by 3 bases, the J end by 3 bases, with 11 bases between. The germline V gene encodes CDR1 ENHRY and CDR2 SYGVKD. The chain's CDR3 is CAISDPGRPNEKLFF. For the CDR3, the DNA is TGTGCCATCAGTGACCCGGGGAGGCCTAATGAAAAACTGTTTTTT.

Here the CDR3 DNA reads TGTGCCAGCAGTGACGACTACCCGGGGACCGGGGAGCTGTTTTTT. This codes for CASSDDYPGTGELFF. V usage is TRBV2 and J usage is TRBJ2-2; the D gene is possibly TRBD2 (5 bases). The CDR3 length is 15 residues. CDR1 SNHLY and CDR2 FYNNEI come from the germline V gene. Trimming removed 3 bases at V and 5 bases at J, with 13 bases between.

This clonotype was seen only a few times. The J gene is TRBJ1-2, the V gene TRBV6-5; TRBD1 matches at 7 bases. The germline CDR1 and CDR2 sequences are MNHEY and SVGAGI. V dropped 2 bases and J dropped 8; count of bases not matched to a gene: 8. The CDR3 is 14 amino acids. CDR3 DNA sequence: TGTGCCAGCAGTTACAGGACGACAGGGTTGGGCTACACCTTC. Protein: CASSYRTTGLGYTF.

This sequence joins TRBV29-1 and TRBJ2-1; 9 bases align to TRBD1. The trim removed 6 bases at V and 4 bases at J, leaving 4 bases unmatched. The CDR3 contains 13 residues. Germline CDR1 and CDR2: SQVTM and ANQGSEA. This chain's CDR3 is CSVPGQGYNEQFF. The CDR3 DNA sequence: TGCAGCGTGCCGGGACAGGGTTACAATGAGCAGTTCTTC.

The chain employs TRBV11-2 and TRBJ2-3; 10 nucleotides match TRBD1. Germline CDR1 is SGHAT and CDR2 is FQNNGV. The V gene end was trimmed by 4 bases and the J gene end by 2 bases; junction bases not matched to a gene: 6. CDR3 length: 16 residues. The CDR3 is CASSWMGQGITDTQYF. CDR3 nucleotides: TGTGCCAGCAGCTGGATGGGACAGGGGATCACAGATACGCAGTATTTT.

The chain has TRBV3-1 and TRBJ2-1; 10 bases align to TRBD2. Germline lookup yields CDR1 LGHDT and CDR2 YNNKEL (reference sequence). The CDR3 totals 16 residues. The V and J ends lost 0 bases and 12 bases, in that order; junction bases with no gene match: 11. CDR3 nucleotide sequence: TGTGCCAGCAGCCAAGATCAGGGACTAGCGATGTACGGGCAGTTCTTC. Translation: CASSQDQGLAMYGQFF.

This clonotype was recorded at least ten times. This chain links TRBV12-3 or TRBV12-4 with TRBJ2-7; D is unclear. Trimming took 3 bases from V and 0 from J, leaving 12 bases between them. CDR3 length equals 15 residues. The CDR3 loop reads CASSFFKGSSYEQYF. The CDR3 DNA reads TGTGCCAGCAGTTTTTTTAAGGGAAGCTCCTACGAGCAGTACTTC.

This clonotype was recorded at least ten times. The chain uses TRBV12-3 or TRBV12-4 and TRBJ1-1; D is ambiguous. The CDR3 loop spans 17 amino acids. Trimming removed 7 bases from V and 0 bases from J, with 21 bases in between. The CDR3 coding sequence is TGTGCCAGCACCGGAAGAGGAGGGCAAGCCCTGAACACTGAAGCTTTCTTT. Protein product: CASTGRGGQALNTEAFF.

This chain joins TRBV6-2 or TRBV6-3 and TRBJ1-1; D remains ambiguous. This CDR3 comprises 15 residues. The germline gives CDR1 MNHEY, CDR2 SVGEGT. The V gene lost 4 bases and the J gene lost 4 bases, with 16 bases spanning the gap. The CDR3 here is CASSSWARVGTEAFF. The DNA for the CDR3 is TGTGCCAGCAGTTCTTGGGCCCGCGTGGGCACTGAAGCTTTCTTT.